The text below deals with one TCR beta chain. This sample is drawn from a study of blood T cell repertoires in COVID-19. For the study at large: The origin of the acute and convalescent COVID-19 samples was the United States, Italy and Spain.

This CDR3 comprises 15 residues. V dropped 3 bases and J dropped 3; count of bases not matched to a gene: 8. The germline gives CDR1 MGHDK, CDR2 SYGVNS. The table came from immunoSEQ multiplex PCR; TCRdb's copy has only in-frame clones and leaves some out. The table shows approximately 140,000 clones, with more than 70% occurring only once. The sequence was collected from a man aged 55-75 years with active or convalescent COVID-19. V gene TRBV25-1 combines with J gene TRBJ2-7; 7 bases fit TRBD2. The sequenced sample consisted of peripheral blood. Here the CDR3 DNA reads TGTGCCAGCAGTGACTGGGCTAGCGGAAGCTACGAGCAGTACTTC. Translating it yields CASSDWASGSYEQYF.